The 28 T cell receptor beta chains reported below all come from one sample, sequenced in a study of cytomegalovirus exposure and HLA in healthy donors. Use of 60 Vbeta and 13 Jbeta primers characterized the PCR. Data came from immunoSEQ multiplex PCR; TCRdb stores just in-frame clones and leaves some out. Of 100,000 or so clones listed, 60% to 75% are singletons. The source material was PBMCs. The receptors shown here come from a woman aged 40 to 55 in good health and CMV-seronegative.

This clone was seen only a few times. The rearrangement joins TRBV15 to TRBJ1-5; D unclear. This CDR3 is 12 amino acids long. Between the trimmed V and J ends, which lost 0 bases and 14 bases, there was a span of 11 bases. The V gene's germline CDR1 is LNHNV and CDR2 YYDKDF (reference sequence). The CDR3 nucleotides are TGTGCCACCAGCAGAGATCGGAGGGTAGAGCATTTT. It codes for CATSRDRRVEHF.

This clone has just one count. The genes are TRBV29-1 and TRBJ2-5; 10 nucleotides agree with TRBD1. The J segment lost 1 base and the V segment lost 7 bases, leaving 9 bases of the junction unmatched. CDR3 length equals 15 residues. Looked up from germline, CDR1 is SQVTM and CDR2 is ANQGSEA. The chain's CDR3 is CSGGRDRGGQETQYF. The CDR3, as DNA: TGCAGCGGGGGTAGGGACAGGGGAGGCCAAGAGACCCAGTACTTC.

CDR3 coding DNA: TGTGCCAGCAGCGTAGAAGGACAGGGGGCCTATGGCTACACCTTC. Protein: CASSVEGQGAYGYTF. The gene calls are TRBV9 and TRBJ1-2; 11 bases map to TRBD1. CDR3 length equals 15 residues. In germline, CDR1 is SGDLS, CDR2 YYNGEE. V lost 0 bases to trimming and J lost 4 bases; unmatched junction nucleotides: 2.

This clone showed up just a few times. This chain uses TRBV30 with TRBJ1-4, with TRBD1 matching over 7 bases. J gave up 4 bases and V 5 bases, and 4 bases lay outside the gene matches. The CDR3 runs to 13 residues. The germline V gene has CDR1 GTSNPN and CDR2 SVGIG (reference sequence). CDR3 DNA: TGTGCCTGGGCTGGGACAGTTAATGAAAAACTGTTTTTT. Translation gives CAWAGTVNEKLFF. The entire variable domain, with the rest obtained from reference TRBV30 and TRBJ1-4, is as follows: SQTIHQWPATLVQPVGSPLSLECTVEGTSNPNLYWYRQAAGRGLQLLFYSVGIGQISSEVPQNLSASRPQDRQFILSSKKLLLSDSGFYLCAWAGTVNEKLFFGSGTQLSVL.

This sequence joins TRBV13 and TRBJ2-7; D is perhaps TRBD2 (6 bases). Looked up from germline, CDR1 is PRHDT and CDR2 is FYEKMQ (reference sequence). CDR3 length equals 15 residues. Trimming removed 0 bases from V and 3 bases from J, with 12 bases in between. The CDR3, as DNA: TGTGCCAGCAGCTTAGGCCGTTACGGGGGCTACGAGCAGTACTTC. The encoded protein is CASSLGRYGGYEQYF.

V is TRBV2 and J is TRBJ1-2; perhaps TRBD1 as D (5 bases). This CDR3 spans 16 amino acids. V was pared by 2 bases and J by 5 bases, with 18 bases between. Germline V gives CDR1 SNHLY, CDR2 FYNNEI. CDR3 protein: CASSERWGPSFYGYTF. CDR3 DNA sequence: TGTGCCAGCAGTGAAAGGTGGGGCCCGTCGTTTTATGGCTACACCTTC.

This sequence joins TRBV11-3 and TRBJ2-3, with 8 bases matching TRBD1. CDR1 and CDR2 from the germline V gene are SGHNT and YENEEA. The ends lost 9 bases at V and 4 bases at J; junction bases unmatched: 15. The CDR3 has 16 amino acids. The chain's CDR3 is CASKSTKDREADTQYF. In DNA, the CDR3 is TGTGCCAGTAAATCGACGAAGGACAGGGAAGCAGATACGCAGTATTTT.

V and J are TRBV15 and TRBJ1-2; 9 bases align to TRBD1. V was clipped by 0 bases and J by 7 bases; unmatched bases: 6. Germline V CDR1 and CDR2: LNHNV, YYDKDF (reference sequence). The CDR3 is 15 residues long. The CDR3 DNA follows: TGTGCCACCAGCAGAGATCGGACAGGGGAGGGTGGCTACACCTTC. This sequence encodes CATSRDRTGEGGYTF.

The gene calls are TRBV28 and TRBJ1-5; 11 bases align to TRBD1. The CDR3 length is 15 residues. Germline loops: CDR1 MDHEN, CDR2 SYDVKM. Unmatched junction bases numbered 6, after V lost 5 bases and J lost 6 bases. CDR3 protein: CASSVGQGASQPQHF. The DNA of the CDR3 is TGTGCCAGCAGTGTTGGACAGGGGGCAAGTCAGCCCCAGCATTTT.

V usage is TRBV25-1 and J usage is TRBJ2-6; TRBD1 matches 10 bases. The CDR3 spans 18 residues. V was clipped by 4 bases and J by 2 bases; unmatched bases: 8. Germline V gene data show CDR1 as MGHDK and CDR2 as SYGVNS. The CDR3: CASSGAGQGEAGANVLTF. The CDR3 DNA reads TGTGCCAGCAGTGGTGCTGGACAGGGGGAGGCTGGGGCCAACGTCCTGACTTTC.

V and J are TRBV11-1 and TRBJ1-1; 7 nucleotides agree with TRBD1. The CDR3 totals 14 residues. From germline, CDR1 is SGHAT and CDR2 FQDESV (reference sequence). The V and J ends lost 4 bases and 4 bases, in that order; junction bases with no gene match: 6. This chain's CDR3 is CASSSRQGLTEAFF. The DNA of the CDR3 is TGTGCCAGCAGCTCCAGACAGGGACTCACTGAAGCTTTCTTT.

This CDR3 is CASRGTAMNTEAFF. CDR3 DNA: TGCGCCAGCCGCGGGACAGCCATGAACACTGAAGCTTTCTTT. This chain uses TRBV5-1 with TRBJ1-1; the match to TRBD1 covers 7 bases. The CDR3 runs 14 residues. Germline-derived CDR1 and CDR2 are SGHRS and YFSETQ. After removal of 7 bases from V and 0 bases from J, the junction contained 6 bases not matched to a gene. The whole variable domain, filled in from reference TRBV5-1 and TRBJ1-1, reads KAGVTQTPRYLIKTRGQQVTLSCSPISGHRSVSWYQQTPGQGLQFLFEYFSETQRNKGNFPGRFSGRQFSNSRSEMNVSTLELGDSALYLCASRGTAMNTEAFFGQGTRLTVV.

This chain connects TRBV27 to TRBJ2-5, with TRBD1 matching over 7 bases. The CDR3 runs to 15 residues. The V gene's germline CDR1 is MNHEY and CDR2 SMNVEV (reference sequence). The junction had 6 bases not matched to a gene; V was cut back by 0 bases and J by 5 bases. The CDR3 DNA is TGTGCCAGCAGTTTATCCTCGACAGGGTGGGAGACCCAGTACTTC. It encodes CASSLSSTGWETQYF.

The chain links TRBV6-5 to TRBJ2-3; D is possibly TRBD2 (5 bases). Germline V lookup: CDR1 MNHEY, CDR2 SVGAGI. The CDR3 totals 14 residues. The V end was cut by 6 bases, the J end by 0 bases, with 10 bases between. DNA of the CDR3: TGTGCCAGCAGGCGGGCTACTAGCACAGATACGCAGTATTTT. As protein: CASRRATSTDTQYF.

The J gene is TRBJ2-5, the V gene TRBV4-2, with D possibly being TRBD1 (5 bases). The CDR3 totals 15 residues. Germline loops: CDR1 LGHNA, CDR2 YNFKEQ. V gave up 0 bases and J gave up 1 base, with 9 bases separating them. CDR3: CASSQDLQGQETQYF. CDR3 nucleotides: TGTGCCAGCAGCCAAGATCTTCAGGGCCAAGAGACCCAGTACTTC.

V gene TRBV27 combines with J gene TRBJ2-3, with D possibly matching TRBD2 (5 bases). Germline loops: CDR1 MNHEY, CDR2 SMNVEV (reference sequence). The CDR3 is made up of 15 amino acids. The V end lost 5 bases, the J end lost 4 bases, and 16 bases lay between the germline ends. DNA for the CDR3: TGTGCCAGCAGTCCTACTAGGGCGAGGGCAGATACGCAGTATTTT. Its protein product is CASSPTRARADTQYF.

This chain joins TRBV7-2 and TRBJ2-7; perhaps TRBD2 as D (5 bases). V was shortened by 7 bases and J by 6 bases, with 19 bases between the two germline ends. Germline V gene lookup returns CDR1 SGHTA and CDR2 FQGNSA. CDR3 length: 14 residues. The CDR3 bases are TGTGCCAGCAACGAAGGAGGTCCCCTGGGCGAGCAGTACTTC. It codes for CASNEGGPLGEQYF.

This clone showed up just a few times. The V call is TRBV9, the J call TRBJ2-5; 13 positions match TRBD2. From germline, CDR1 is SGDLS and CDR2 YYNGEE. The CDR3 contains 16 residues. V was pared by 0 bases and J by 4 bases, with 3 bases of the junction left unmatched. CDR3 sequence: CASSVAGLAGAETQYF. The CDR3 DNA sequence: TGTGCCAGCAGCGTAGCCGGACTAGCGGGAGCAGAGACCCAGTACTTC.

V usage is TRBV7-3 and J usage is TRBJ2-3; 14 bases map to TRBD2. This CDR3 is built from 16 residues. CDR1 is SGHTA, CDR2 FQGTGA, per germline. V trimming: 4 bases; J trimming: 5 bases; junction bases outside the gene matches: 5. As DNA, the CDR3 is TGTGCCAGCAGCTCGCGGACTAGCGGGGGGTTAGATACGCAGTATTTT. The encoded protein is CASSSRTSGGLDTQYF.

The sample holds a few counts of this clone. The J gene is TRBJ2-3, the V gene TRBV6-5; D remains ambiguous. The CDR3 totals 15 residues. V lost 0 bases to trimming and J lost 2 bases, with 9 bases between them. Germline lookup yields CDR1 MNHEY and CDR2 SVGAGI. The CDR3 bases are TGTGCCAGCAGTTACTCGAGAAGAAACACAGATACGCAGTATTTT. As protein: CASSYSRRNTDTQYF.

The chain has TRBV19 and TRBJ2-3; tentative D call: TRBD1 (7 bases). The V end was cut by 3 bases, the J end by 2 bases, with 12 bases between. The germline V gene encodes CDR1 LNHDA and CDR2 SQIVND (reference sequence). The CDR3 covers 15 residues. The CDR3 bases are TGTGCCAGTAGTATCGCGGGACAGCACACAGATACGCAGTATTTT. This gives the protein CASSIAGQHTDTQYF. Looking up the rest from reference TRBV19 and TRBJ2-3 gives the full variable domain: DGGITQSPKYLFRKEGQNVTLSCEQNLNHDAMYWYRQDPGQGLRLIYYSQIVNDFQKGDIAEGYSVSREKKESFPLTVTSAQKNPTAFYLCASSIAGQHTDTQYFGPGTRLTVL.

This chain uses TRBV2 with TRBJ2-3, with TRBD1 identical over 7 bases. From germline, CDR1 is SNHLY and CDR2 FYNNEI. This CDR3 region has 13 residues. The J segment lost 4 bases and the V segment lost 6 bases, leaving 4 bases of the junction unmatched. The DNA for the CDR3 is TGTGCCAGCAGCGGACAGGCTGCAGATACGCAGTATTTT. It encodes CASSGQAADTQYF.

V gene TRBV19 combines with J gene TRBJ2-1, with TRBD2 matching over 13 bases. There are 17 residues in the CDR3. Trimming cost V 1 base and J 5 bases; bases outside gene matches: 5. The germline gives CDR1 LNHDA, CDR2 SQIVND (reference sequence). The CDR3 is CASSIGTSGSQNNEQFF. CDR3 coding DNA: TGTGCCAGTAGTATAGGGACTAGCGGGAGCCAAAACAATGAGCAGTTCTTC.

This clone has only one observation. J is TRBJ2-6 and V is TRBV18; 8 bases match TRBD1. V shed 3 bases, J shed 1 base, and the junction held 8 bases outside the gene matches. From germline, CDR1 is KGHSH and CDR2 LQKENI. The CDR3 sequence is 18 residues long. CDR3 protein: CASSPGQGAQSGANVLTF. The CDR3 coding sequence is TGTGCCAGCTCACCGGGGCAGGGGGCGCAATCTGGGGCCAACGTCCTGACTTTC.

The chain combines TRBV11-3 with TRBJ2-5; 8 bases map to TRBD2. Germline V gene data show CDR1 as SGHNT and CDR2 as YENEEA. V gave up 5 bases and J gave up 2 bases; unmatched junction bases: 13. CDR3 length equals 17 residues. The CDR3 sequence: CASSPGIIGGAQETQYF. The CDR3 nucleotides are TGTGCCAGCAGCCCCGGGATTATCGGGGGGGCACAAGAGACCCAGTACTTC.

The V gene is TRBV28, the J gene TRBJ1-5; TRBD1 matches 9 bases. With V trimmed by 6 bases and J by 11 bases, 14 bases remained unmatched. The CDR3 is 15 residues long. Germline CDR1 and CDR2: MDHEN and SYDVKM. Written as DNA, the CDR3 is TGTGCCAGCAGGCCTACGACAGGGGGAAGGGGGTCCCAGCATTTT. Residues: CASRPTTGGRGSQHF. Full variable domain (remainder filled in from reference TRBV28 and TRBJ1-5): DVKVTQSSRYLVKRTGEKVFLECVQDMDHENMFWYRQDPGLGLRLIYFSYDVKMKEKGDIPEGYSVSREKKERFSLILESASTNQTSMYLCASRPTTGGRGSQHFGDGTRLSIL.

The genes are TRBV19 and TRBJ2-7; D might be TRBD2 (5 bases). The CDR3 has 15 amino acids. Germline CDR1 reads LNHDA; CDR2 reads SQIVND (reference sequence). V was trimmed by 2 bases and J by 3 bases, leaving 14 bases between them. CDR3 in amino acids: CASSISPGENYEQYF. The DNA of the CDR3 is TGTGCCAGTAGTATAAGCCCCGGGGAGAACTACGAGCAGTACTTC.

On this clone itself: The conserved final phenylalanine or tryptophan is absent from the CDR3, which likely points to a read error. The chain couples TRBV7-6 to TRBJ2-7, with D maybe TRBD2 (5 bases). The CDR3 sequence is 16 residues long. Trimming stripped 5 bases from V and 7 bases from J, with 24 bases between. The V gene's germline CDR1 is SGHVS and CDR2 FNYEAQ. CDR3 amino acids: CASSQILPEMSGEQYL. CDR3 coding DNA: TGTGCCAGCAGCCAAATTTTACCTGAGATGTCGGGGGAGCAGTACCTC.